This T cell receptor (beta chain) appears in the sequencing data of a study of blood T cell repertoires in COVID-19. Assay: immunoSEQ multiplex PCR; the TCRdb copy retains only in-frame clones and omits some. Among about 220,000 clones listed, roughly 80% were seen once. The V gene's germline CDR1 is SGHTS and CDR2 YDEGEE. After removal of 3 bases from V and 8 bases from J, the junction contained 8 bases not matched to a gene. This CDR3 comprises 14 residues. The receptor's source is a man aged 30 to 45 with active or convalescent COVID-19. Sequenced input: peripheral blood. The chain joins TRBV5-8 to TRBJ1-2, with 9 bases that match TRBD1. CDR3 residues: CASSSGQGGRGYTF. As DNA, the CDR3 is TGTGCCAGCAGCTCGGGACAGGGCGGTAGGGGCTACACCTTC. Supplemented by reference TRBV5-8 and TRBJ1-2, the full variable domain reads EAGVTQSPTHLIKTRGQQATLRCSPISGHTSVYWYQQALGLGLQFLLWYDEGEERNRGNFPPRFSGRQFPNYSSELNVNALELEDSALYLCASSSGQGGRGYTFGSGTRLTVV.